A single sample gave rise to the 10 T cell receptor beta chains below, sequenced in a study of tumor and adjacent non-tumor tissue in lung cancer. The template was RNA from unsorted bulk tissue. The library came from three nested PCR rounds adapted from ARM-PCR protocols. TCRdb processed the multiplex PCR reads anew with MiXCR; each CDR3 protein has one entry. The table has about 110,000 distinct CDR3 sequences, around 75% seen once. The sample consisted of lung tumor tissue. All receptors derive from a woman aged 55-69 years with non-small cell lung cancer.

With regard to this clonotype: This CDR3 is missing its conserved last phenylalanine or tryptophan, likely due to a read error. The chain combines TRBV5-1 with TRBJ2-1; either TRBD1 or TRBD2 may fit D (6 bases each). The CDR3 spans 15 residues. V lost 7 bases to trimming and J lost 4 bases, with 18 bases between them. The germline CDR1 and CDR2 sequences are SGHRS and YFSETQ. In DNA form, the CDR3 reads TGCGCCAGCTCTATTGGGGGGCAGACTTACAATGAGCAGTTCTTA. Its translation: CASSIGGQTYNEQFL.

As for this clonotype: The junction differs from germline at one of its ends, possibly a read error. The J gene is TRBJ1-2, the V gene TRBV14; the D is unclear. Germline V CDR1 and CDR2: SGHDN, FVKESK. CDR3 size: 14 residues. CDR3 coding DNA: TGTGCCAGCATCCAAGAAGACCTGGGCTATGGCTACACATTC. Amino acids: CASIQEDLGYGYTF.

Remarks on this clonotype: Possible read error: a much larger clone is one base away. This rearrangement joins TRBV20-1 to TRBJ2-7; the D gene is possibly TRBD2 (6 bases). The CDR3 loop spans 14 amino acids. V was pared by 7 bases and J by 2 bases, with 18 bases between. Germline lookup yields CDR1 DFQATT and CDR2 SNEGSKA (reference sequence). CDR3 nucleotide sequence: TGCAGTGTTAGCGAACTAGCAGCGACCTACGAGCAGTACTTC. It encodes CSVSELAATYEQYF.

Comment on this clonotype: One end of the junction does not line up with germline, which may come from a read error. The chain recombines TRBV11-2 with TRBJ1-5, with 8 bases aligning to TRBD1. Germline CDR1 is SGHAT and CDR2 is FQNNGV. CDR3 length equals 13 residues. CDR3 nucleotide sequence: TGTACCAGCTCCCGAGACAGGGGTCAGCCCCAGTGTTTT. Encoded protein: CTSSRDRGQPQCF.

V and J are TRBV20-1 and TRBJ2-5; no clear D. Germline V gene sequence: CDR1 DFQATT, CDR2 SNEGSKA (reference sequence). This CDR3 is built from 12 residues. Trimming shortened V by 7 bases and J by 9 bases, and 18 bases separated the two germline ends. CDR3 nucleotides: TGCAGTGTTAGGGTCTCCTCTCAGGCCCAGTACTTC. Amino acids: CSVRVSSQAQYF.

On this clonotype itself: It may be a read error: a sequence one base away is much more abundant. This chain uses TRBV20-1 with TRBJ2-7; D is possibly TRBD1 (6 bases). The CDR3 runs 14 residues. Per germline, CDR1 DFQATT and CDR2 SNEGSKA (reference sequence). V was trimmed by 1 base and J by 8 bases, leaving 18 bases between them. This CDR3 is CSARAKGDRYKQYF. The CDR3 coding sequence is TGCAGTGCTAGAGCTAAGGGGGACCGGTACAAGCAGTACTTC.

This clonotype came up a few times. This chain joins TRBV6-5 and TRBJ2-1, with D perhaps TRBD2 (6 bases). Trimming pared 3 bases from V and 7 bases from J, leaving 13 bases between. Germline V lookup: CDR1 MNHEY, CDR2 SVGAGI. The CDR3 contains 14 residues. Here the CDR3 reads CASSYNQDYNEQFF. CDR3 DNA sequence: TGTGCCAGCAGTTATAATCAGGACTATAATGAGCAGTTCTTC.

About this clonotype: The conserved phenylalanine or tryptophan is not found at the CDR3 terminus, so this likely reflects a read error. V gene TRBV6-2 or TRBV6-3 combines with J gene TRBJ2-7; 14 bases are a match to TRBD2. Germline values: CDR1 MNHEY, CDR2 SVGEGT. The CDR3 runs 16 residues. The DNA for the CDR3 is TGTGTCAGCAGACGCGGGACTAGCGGGAGTGTCCACGAGCAGTACATC. Amino acid sequence: CVSRRGTSGSVHEQYI.

Of note for this clonotype: This could be a read error, since a much larger clone is one nucleotide away. V gene TRBV6-2 or TRBV6-3 combines with J gene TRBJ1-2; D ambiguous. Germline V gene lookup returns CDR1 MNHEY and CDR2 SVGEGT. The CDR3 length is 12 residues. CDR3 sequence reads: CASSDTYYDYTF. CDR3 DNA: TGTGCCAGCAGCGACACGTACTATGACTACACCTTC.

The chain links TRBV28 to TRBJ1-1, with D possibly being TRBD1 (5 bases). The CDR3 sequence is 14 residues long. V lost 7 bases and J 3 bases, leaving 15 bases between the germline ends. The germline gives CDR1 MDHEN, CDR2 SYDVKM. The CDR3 sequence is CASITVGTHTEAFF. The CDR3 nucleotides are TGTGCCAGCATCACAGTGGGGACGCACACTGAAGCTTTCTTT.